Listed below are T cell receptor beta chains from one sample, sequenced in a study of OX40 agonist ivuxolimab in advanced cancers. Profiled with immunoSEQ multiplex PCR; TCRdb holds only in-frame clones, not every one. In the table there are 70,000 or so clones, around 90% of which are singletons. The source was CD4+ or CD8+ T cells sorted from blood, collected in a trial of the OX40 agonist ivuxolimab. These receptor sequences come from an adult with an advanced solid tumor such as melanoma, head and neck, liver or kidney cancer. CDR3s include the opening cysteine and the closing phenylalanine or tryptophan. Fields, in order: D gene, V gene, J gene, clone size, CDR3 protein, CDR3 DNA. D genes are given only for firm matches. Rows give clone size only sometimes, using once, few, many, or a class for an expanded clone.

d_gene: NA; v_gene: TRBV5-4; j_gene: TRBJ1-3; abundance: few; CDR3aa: CASSPNGGRGNTIYF; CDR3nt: TGTGCCAGCAGCCCGAATGGTGGGCGGGGAAACACCATATATTTT
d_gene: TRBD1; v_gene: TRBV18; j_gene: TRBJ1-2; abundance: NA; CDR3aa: CASSPNWGQNGYTF; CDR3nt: TGTGCCAGCTCACCGAACTGGGGACAGAATGGCTACACCTTC
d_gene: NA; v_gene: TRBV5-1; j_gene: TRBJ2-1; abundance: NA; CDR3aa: CASSHTRARASANNEQFF; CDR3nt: TGCGCCAGCAGCCACACACGGGCCCGGGCCTCCGCCAACAATGAGCAGTTCTTC
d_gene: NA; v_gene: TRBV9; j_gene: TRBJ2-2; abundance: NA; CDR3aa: CASSVVIGAGELFF; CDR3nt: TGTGCCAGCAGCGTAGTGATTGGTGCCGGGGAGCTGTTTTTT
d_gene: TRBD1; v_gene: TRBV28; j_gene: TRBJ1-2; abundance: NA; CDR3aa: CASSLQAGGAYGYTF; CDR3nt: TGTGCCAGCAGTTTACAGGCAGGGGGAGCCTATGGCTACACCTTC
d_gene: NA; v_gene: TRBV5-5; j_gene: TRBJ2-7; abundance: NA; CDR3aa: CASSRAGGSYEQYF; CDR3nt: TGTGCCAGCAGCCGGGCCGGGGGCAGCTACGAGCAGTACTTC
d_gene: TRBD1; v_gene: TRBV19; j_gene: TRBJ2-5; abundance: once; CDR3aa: CASSKDRVQETQYF; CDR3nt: TGTGCCAGTAGTAAAGACAGGGTCCAAGAGACCCAGTACTTC
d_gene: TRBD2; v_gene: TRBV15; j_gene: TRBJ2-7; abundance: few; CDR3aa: CATSRENGRAYEQYF; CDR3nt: TGTGCCACCAGCAGAGAAAACGGGAGGGCGTACGAGCAGTACTTC
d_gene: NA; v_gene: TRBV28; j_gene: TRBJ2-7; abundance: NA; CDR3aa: CASSSRAYEQYF; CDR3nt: TGTGCCAGCAGTTCGAGGGCGTACGAGCAGTACTTC
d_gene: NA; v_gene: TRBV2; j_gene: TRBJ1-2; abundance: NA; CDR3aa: CASSYQEYGYTF; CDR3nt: TGTGCCAGCAGTTACCAGGAGTACGGCTACACCTTC
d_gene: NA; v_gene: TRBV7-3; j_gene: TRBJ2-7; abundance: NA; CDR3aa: CASSRGQTYEQYF; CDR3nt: TGTGCCAGCAGCCGAGGGCAGACATACGAGCAGTACTTC
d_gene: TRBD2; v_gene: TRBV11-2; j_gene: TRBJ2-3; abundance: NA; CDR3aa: CASSSLAGGTDTQYF; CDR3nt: TGTGCCAGCAGCTCACTAGCGGGAGGTACAGATACGCAGTATTTT
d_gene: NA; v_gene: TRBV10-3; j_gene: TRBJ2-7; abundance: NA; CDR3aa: CAIKGSDRGYEQYF; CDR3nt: TGTGCCATCAAAGGATCGGACAGAGGCTACGAGCAGTACTTC
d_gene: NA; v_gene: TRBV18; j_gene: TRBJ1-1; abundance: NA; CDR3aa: CASSRAGDGNTEAFF; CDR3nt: TGTGCCAGCTCTCGGGCTGGGGACGGGAACACTGAAGCTTTCTTT
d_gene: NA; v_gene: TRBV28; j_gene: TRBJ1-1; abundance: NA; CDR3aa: CASSLRQGMNTEAFF; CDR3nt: TGTGCCAGCAGTTTAAGGCAGGGGATGAACACTGAAGCTTTCTTT
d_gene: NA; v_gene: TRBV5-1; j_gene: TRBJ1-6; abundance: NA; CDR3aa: CASSLGAGGYSPLHF; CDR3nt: TGCGCCAGCAGCTTGGGGGCCGGGGGGTATTCACCCCTCCACTTT
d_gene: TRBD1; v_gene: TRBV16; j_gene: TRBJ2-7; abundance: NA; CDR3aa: CASSPRGLHEQYF; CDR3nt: TGTGCCAGCAGCCCAAGGGGGCTACACGAGCAGTACTTC
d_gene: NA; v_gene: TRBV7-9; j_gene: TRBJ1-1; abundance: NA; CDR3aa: CASSYGQTMNTEAFF; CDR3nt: TGTGCCAGCAGCTACGGACAGACCATGAACACTGAAGCTTTCTTT
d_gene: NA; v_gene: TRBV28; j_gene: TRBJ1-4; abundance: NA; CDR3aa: CASSPETEKLFF; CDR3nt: TGTGCCAGCAGTCCCGAGACAGAAAAACTGTTTTTT
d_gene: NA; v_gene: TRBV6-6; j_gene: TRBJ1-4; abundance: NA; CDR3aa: CASSYSGEKLFF; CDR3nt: TGTGCCAGCAGTTACTCGGGGGAAAAACTGTTTTTT
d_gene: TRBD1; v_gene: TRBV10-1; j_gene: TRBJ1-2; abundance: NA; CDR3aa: CASSEYRTGTGYTF; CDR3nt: TGCGCCAGCAGTGAGTACCGGACAGGCACCGGCTACACCTTC
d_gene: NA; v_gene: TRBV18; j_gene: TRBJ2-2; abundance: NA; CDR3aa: CASSSTVTGELFF; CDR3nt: TGTGCCAGCTCCTCGACAGTCACCGGGGAGCTGTTTTTT
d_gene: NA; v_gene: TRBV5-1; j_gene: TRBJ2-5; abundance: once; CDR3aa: CASSSGQPQETQYF; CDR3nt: TGCGCCAGCAGCTCTGGACAGCCTCAAGAGACCCAGTACTTC
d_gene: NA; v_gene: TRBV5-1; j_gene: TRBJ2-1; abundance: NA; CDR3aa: CASSLGSYNEQFF; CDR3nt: TGCGCCAGCAGCTTGGGTTCCTACAATGAGCAGTTCTTC
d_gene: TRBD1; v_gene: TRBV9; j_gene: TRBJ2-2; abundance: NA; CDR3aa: CASSVGDRGYTGELFF; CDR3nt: TGTGCCAGCAGCGTCGGGGACAGGGGATACACCGGGGAGCTGTTTTTT
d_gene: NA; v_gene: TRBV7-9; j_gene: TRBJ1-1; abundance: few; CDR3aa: CASSEGVSAFF; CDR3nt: TGTGCCAGCAGCGAGGGGGTTTCGGCTTTCTTT
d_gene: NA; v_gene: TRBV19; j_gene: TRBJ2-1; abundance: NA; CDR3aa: CASSIHTGTYNEQFF; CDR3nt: TGTGCCAGTAGTATCCATACCGGAACTTACAATGAGCAGTTCTTC
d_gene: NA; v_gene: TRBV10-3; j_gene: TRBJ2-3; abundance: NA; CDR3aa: CAISESGARTDTQYF; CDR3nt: TGTGCCATCAGTGAGTCAGGGGCTCGCACAGATACGCAGTATTTT
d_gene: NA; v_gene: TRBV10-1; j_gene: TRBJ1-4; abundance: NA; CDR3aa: CATSQARDEKLFF; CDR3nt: TGCGCCACGTCCCAGGCCCGGGATGAAAAACTGTTTTTT
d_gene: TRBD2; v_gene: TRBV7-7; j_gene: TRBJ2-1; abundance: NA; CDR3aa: CASSPGLAGTNEQFF; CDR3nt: TGTGCTAGCAGCCCGGGACTAGCGGGAACAAATGAGCAGTTCTTC
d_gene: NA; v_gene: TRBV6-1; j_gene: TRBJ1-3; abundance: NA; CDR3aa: CASTRQSSGNTIYF; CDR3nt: TGTGCCAGCACTCGGCAGTCCTCTGGAAACACCATATATTTT
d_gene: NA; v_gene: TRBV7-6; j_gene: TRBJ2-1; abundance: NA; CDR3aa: CASSLAGTEQFF; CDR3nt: TGTGCCAGCAGCTTAGCAGGGACTGAGCAGTTCTTC
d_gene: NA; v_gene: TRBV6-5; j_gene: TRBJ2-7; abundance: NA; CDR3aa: CASRTDKDSFYEQYF; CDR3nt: TGTGCCAGCAGAACAGATAAGGACAGCTTCTACGAGCAGTACTTC
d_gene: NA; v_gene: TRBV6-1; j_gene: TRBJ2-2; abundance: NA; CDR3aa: CALNVQPTNTGELFF; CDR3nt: TGTGCCCTAAACGTACAGCCTACGAACACCGGGGAGCTGTTTTTT
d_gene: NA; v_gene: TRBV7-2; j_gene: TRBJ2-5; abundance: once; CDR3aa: CASSAGQQETQYF; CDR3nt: TGTGCCAGCAGCGCCGGGCAACAAGAGACCCAGTACTTC
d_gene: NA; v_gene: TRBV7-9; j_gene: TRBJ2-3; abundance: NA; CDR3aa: CAIPRGRAISTDTQYF; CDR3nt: TGTGCCATCCCGCGGGGCCGGGCAATCAGCACAGATACGCAGTATTTT
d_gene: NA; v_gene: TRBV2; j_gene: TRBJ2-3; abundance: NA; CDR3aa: CASKGLSTDTQYF; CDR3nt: TGTGCCAGCAAGGGACTCAGCACAGATACGCAGTATTTT
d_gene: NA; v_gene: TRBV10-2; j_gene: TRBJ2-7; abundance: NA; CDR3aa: CASSERQLLSYEQYF; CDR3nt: TGCGCCAGCAGTGAGAGGCAGCTCCTCTCCTACGAGCAGTACTTC
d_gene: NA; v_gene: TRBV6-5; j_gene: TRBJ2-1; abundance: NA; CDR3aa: CASSYLERGDEQFF; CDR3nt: TGTGCCAGCAGTTACCTCGAACGCGGGGATGAGCAGTTCTTC
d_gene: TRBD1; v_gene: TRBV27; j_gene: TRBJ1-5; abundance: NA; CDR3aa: CASSTRQGSNQPQHF; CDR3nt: TGTGCCAGCAGTACCAGACAGGGTAGCAATCAGCCCCAGCATTTT
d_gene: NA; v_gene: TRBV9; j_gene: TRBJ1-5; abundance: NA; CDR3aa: CASSVGAGDQPQHF; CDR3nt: TGTGCCAGCAGCGTAGGGGCGGGGGATCAGCCCCAGCATTTT
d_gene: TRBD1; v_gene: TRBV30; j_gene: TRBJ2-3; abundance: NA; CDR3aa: CAWSTGGQDTQYF; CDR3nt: TGTGCCTGGAGTACAGGGGGCCAGGATACGCAGTATTTT
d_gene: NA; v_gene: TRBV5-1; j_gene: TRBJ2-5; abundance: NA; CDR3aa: CASTPGGGGQETQYF; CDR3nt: TGCGCCAGCACCCCTGGGGGGGGCGGGCAAGAGACCCAGTACTTC
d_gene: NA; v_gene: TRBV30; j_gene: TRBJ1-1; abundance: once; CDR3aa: CAWQVVRNTEAFF; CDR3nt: TGTGCCTGGCAGGTGGTGAGGAACACTGAAGCTTTCTTT
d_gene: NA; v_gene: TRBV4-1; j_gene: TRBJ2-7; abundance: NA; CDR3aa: CASSQDPGLEQYF; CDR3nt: TGCGCCAGCAGCCAAGATCCAGGGCTCGAGCAGTACTTC
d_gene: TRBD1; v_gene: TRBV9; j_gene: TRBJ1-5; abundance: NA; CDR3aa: CASSPQGSNQPQHF; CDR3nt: TGTGCCAGCAGCCCACAGGGGAGCAATCAGCCCCAGCATTTT
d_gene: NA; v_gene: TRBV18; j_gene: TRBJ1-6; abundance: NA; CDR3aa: CASSQDRFGSPLHF; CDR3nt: TGTGCCAGCTCACAGGACAGATTTGGATCACCCCTCCACTTT
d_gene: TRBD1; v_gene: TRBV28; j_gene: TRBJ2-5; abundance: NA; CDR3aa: CASRRDRRSRETQYF; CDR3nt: TGTGCCAGCAGGAGGGACAGAAGGTCGAGAGAGACCCAGTACTTC
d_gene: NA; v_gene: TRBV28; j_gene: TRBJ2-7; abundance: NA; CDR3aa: CASSLVYHEQYF; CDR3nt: TGTGCCAGCAGTTTGGTGTACCACGAGCAGTACTTC
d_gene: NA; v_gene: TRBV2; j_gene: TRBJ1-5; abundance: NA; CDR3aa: CASSEMGADSNQPQHF; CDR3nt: TGTGCCAGCAGTGAAATGGGGGCCGATAGCAATCAGCCCCAGCATTTT
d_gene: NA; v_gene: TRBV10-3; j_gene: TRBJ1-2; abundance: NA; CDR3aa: CATVPAVNYGYTF; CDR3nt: TGTGCCACGGTCCCGGCGGTGAACTATGGCTACACCTTC
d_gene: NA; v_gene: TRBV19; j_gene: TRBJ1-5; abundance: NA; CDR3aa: CASSIEGSNFNQPQHF; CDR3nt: TGTGCCAGTAGTATAGAGGGCAGTAACTTCAATCAGCCCCAGCATTTT
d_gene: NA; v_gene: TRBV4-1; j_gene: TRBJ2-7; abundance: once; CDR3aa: CASSQLRTSSYEQYF; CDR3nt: TGCGCCAGCAGCCAATTGCGCACGAGCTCCTACGAGCAGTACTTC
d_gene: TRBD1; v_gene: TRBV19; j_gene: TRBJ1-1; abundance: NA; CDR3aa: CASRQDRGIDTEAFF; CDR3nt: TGTGCCAGTAGGCAGGACAGGGGGATAGACACTGAAGCTTTCTTT
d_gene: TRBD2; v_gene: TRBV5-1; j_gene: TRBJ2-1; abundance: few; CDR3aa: CASSLSGALSYNEQFF; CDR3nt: TGCGCCAGCAGCTTGAGCGGGGCTCTCTCCTACAATGAGCAGTTCTTC
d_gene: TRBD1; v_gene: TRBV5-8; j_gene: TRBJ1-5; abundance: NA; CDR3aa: CASSFPRRRGMSNQPQHF; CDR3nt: TGTGCCAGCAGCTTCCCGCGGCGCAGGGGGATGAGCAATCAGCCCCAGCATTTT
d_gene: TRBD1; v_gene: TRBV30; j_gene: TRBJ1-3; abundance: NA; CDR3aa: CAWSALDRMTGNTIYF; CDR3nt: TGTGCCTGGAGTGCCCTGGACAGGATGACTGGAAACACCATATATTTT